What follows are 10 T cell receptor beta chains derived from one specimen sequenced in a study of metastatic and nonmetastatic thyroid tumors (TCRdb year 2020). The library was generated by PCR. The sample was run on an Illumina HiSeq 4000. The public reads were reprocessed in TCRdb via fastp at Q25 and MiXCR, keeping in-frame beta chains. Here the sample has 14,000 or so clones; around 29% occur a single time. The top ten clonotypes cover around 3.6% of the sample. None of the patients had been given any treatment before thyroid surgery. The sequenced sample was blood. The source is a female donor with papillary thyroid cancer or a benign thyroid nodule (not recorded which). Some clones in this sample may be carry-over from other donors' samples.

This clone appeared once. The chain joins TRBV20-1 to TRBJ1-3; D is perhaps TRBD1 (6 bases). The ends were cut back, 5 bases at V and 4 bases at J, with 12 bases in the middle. Germline V gene data show CDR1 as DFQATT and CDR2 as SNEGSKA (reference sequence). The CDR3 spans 13 residues. The CDR3 spells CSAHRAEGNTIYF. The CDR3 bases are TGCAGTGCTCACAGGGCGGAGGGAAACACCATATATTTT.

Points on this clone: A junction boundary mismatches the germline segment, possibly from a read error. CDR3 residues: CANSLAASSITDTQYF. The CDR3 nucleotides are TGTGCCAACAGCTTAGCGGCGAGCTCTATCACAGATACGCAGTATTTT. The chain joins TRBV7-2 to TRBJ2-3; D is possibly TRBD2 (6 bases). The germline gives CDR1 SGHTA, CDR2 FQGNSA. This CDR3 contains 16 residues. Full variable domain (missing parts from reference TRBV7-2 and TRBJ2-3): GAGVSQSPSNKVTEKGKDVELRCDPISGHTALYWYRQSLGQGLEFLIYFQGNSAPDKSGLPSDRFSAERTGGSVSTLTIQRTQQEDSAVYLCANSLAASSITDTQYFGPGTRLTVL.

The J gene is TRBJ2-3, the V gene TRBV20-1, with TRBD2 matching over 7 bases. CDR1 and CDR2 from the germline V gene are DFQATT and SNEGSKA (reference sequence). This CDR3 region has 17 residues. V lost 0 bases to trimming and J lost 2 bases; unmatched junction nucleotides: 11. The CDR3 DNA sequence: TGCAGTGCTAGAGATCAGAAGCGGGACCTCCCCACAGATACGCAGTATTTT. Its translation is CSARDQKRDLPTDTQYF.

The chain is built from TRBV20-1 and TRBJ2-1, with 15 bases lining up with TRBD2. The germline gives CDR1 DFQATT, CDR2 SNEGSKA (reference sequence). This CDR3 is built from 17 residues. The J segment lost 9 bases and the V segment lost 6 bases, leaving 15 bases of the junction unmatched. CDR3 residues: CSADSGTSGRMLGEQFF. Written as DNA, the CDR3 is TGCAGTGCGGACTCCGGGACTAGCGGGAGGATGTTGGGTGAGCAGTTCTTC.

This clone ranks as medium-sized (0.01 to 0.1%). This sequence joins TRBV7-9 and TRBJ2-7; weak D call: TRBD1 (5 bases). Germline V CDR1 and CDR2: SEHNR, FQNEAQ (reference sequence). The CDR3 covers 14 residues. The V gene lost 1 base and the J gene lost 5 bases, with 12 bases spanning the gap. The CDR3 loop reads CASSLVAGMDEQYF. CDR3 bases: TGTGCCAGCAGCTTAGTGGCAGGGATGGACGAGCAGTACTTC.

This clone was observed many times. The CDR3 sequence is CASSYTKSLAGYGTEAFF. Written as DNA, the CDR3 is TGTGCCAGCAGCTATACCAAGTCTCTCGCGGGGTATGGCACTGAAGCTTTCTTT. V usage is TRBV12-1 and J usage is TRBJ1-1. TRBV12-1 is a pseudogene. There are 18 residues in the CDR3.

This clone is labeled as medium-sized. The chain employs TRBV18 and TRBJ2-1, with TRBD1 as a possible D gene (6 bases). The CDR3 has 14 residues. CDR1 is KGHSH, CDR2 LQKENI, per germline. Trimming removed 1 base from V and 7 bases from J, with 11 bases in between. In DNA, the CDR3 is TGTGCCAGCTCACCACGGGCCAGGGGTAATGAGCAGTTCTTC. The encoded protein is CASSPRARGNEQFF.

The rearrangement uses TRBV6-2 or TRBV6-3 and TRBJ2-6, with 7 bases that match TRBD1. This CDR3 comprises 19 residues. Per the germline V gene, CDR1 is MNHEY and CDR2 is SVGEGT. Trimming removed 2 bases from V and 0 bases from J; junction bases left unmatched: 10. In DNA, the CDR3 is TGTGCCAGCAGTTACCATCACGGACAGGTCTACTCTGGGGCCAACGTCCTGACTTTC. Translated: CASSYHHGQVYSGANVLTF.

This chain links TRBV9 with TRBJ2-7; 7 bases map to TRBD2. The CDR3 has 16 residues. With V trimmed by 0 bases and J by 2 bases, 8 bases remained unmatched. Germline V gene lookup returns CDR1 SGDLS and CDR2 YYNGEE. CDR3 region: CASSVGSGGRAYEQYF. Here the CDR3 DNA reads TGTGCCAGCAGCGTAGGGTCGGGGGGAAGGGCCTACGAGCAGTACTTC.

This rearrangement joins TRBV7-2 to TRBJ2-7; TRBD1 might be the D (5 bases). The V gene's germline CDR1 is SGHTA and CDR2 FQGNSA. The V end lost 8 bases, the J end lost 1 base, and 15 bases lay between the germline ends. The CDR3 is made up of 14 amino acids. CDR3 sequence (DNA): TGTGCCAGCCAGATCAGCCCAGGGTCCTACGAGCAGTACTTC. Residues: CASQISPGSYEQYF.